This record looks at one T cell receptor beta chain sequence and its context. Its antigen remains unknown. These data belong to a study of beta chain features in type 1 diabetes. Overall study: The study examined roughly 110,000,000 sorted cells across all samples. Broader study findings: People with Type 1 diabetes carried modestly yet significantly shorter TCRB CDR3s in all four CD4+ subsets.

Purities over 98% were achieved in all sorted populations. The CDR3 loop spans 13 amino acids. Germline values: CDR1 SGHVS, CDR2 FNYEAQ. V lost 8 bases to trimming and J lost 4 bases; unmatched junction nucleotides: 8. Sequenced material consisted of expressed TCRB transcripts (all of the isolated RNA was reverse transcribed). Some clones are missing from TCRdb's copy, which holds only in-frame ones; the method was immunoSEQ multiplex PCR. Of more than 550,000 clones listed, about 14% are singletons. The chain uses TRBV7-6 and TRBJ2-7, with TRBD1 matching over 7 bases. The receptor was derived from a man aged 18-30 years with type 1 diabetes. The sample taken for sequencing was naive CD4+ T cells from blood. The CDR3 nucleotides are TGTGCCAGCGGGAGTGGCAGGGGGTACGAGCAGTACTTC. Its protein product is CASGSGRGYEQYF. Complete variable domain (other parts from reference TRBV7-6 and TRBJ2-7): GAGVSQSPRYKVTKRGQDVALRCDPISGHVSLYWYRQALGQGPEFLTYFNYEAQQDKSGLPNDRFSAERPEGSISTLTIQRTEQRDSAMYRCASGSGRGYEQYFGPGTRLTVT.